One sample yielded the 11 T cell receptor beta chains listed below, sequenced in a study of a mutant IDH1 vaccine in newly diagnosed glioma. Specified time point: week 47, end of study. A 20-mer mutant IDH1 peptide at 300 ug was injected subcutaneously with topical imiquimod. The method was immunoSEQ multiplex PCR; TCRdb's version includes in-frame clones alone and lacks a portion of them. The sample holds tens of thousands of clones, 84% seen once. No antigen has been assigned to these receptors. The sample here was PBMCs, taken from a glioma patient whose treatment included an IDH1 peptide vaccine. Receptors were obtained from a woman aged 30 to 39 with glioma. Some clones in this sample may be carry-over from other donors' samples.

The chain carries TRBV27 and TRBJ1-1; possibly TRBD1 for D (5 bases). CDR1 and CDR2 (germline): MNHEY, SMNVEV (reference sequence). V was shortened by 6 bases and J by 1 base, with 15 bases between the two germline ends. The CDR3 covers 15 residues. In nucleotides, the CDR3 is TGTGCCAGCAGGTATTCCGACAGAGCGAACACTGAAGCTTTCTTT. Protein sequence: CASRYSDRANTEAFF.

V gene TRBV27 combines with J gene TRBJ2-1; TRBD2 is a possible D gene (5 bases). Trimming left V 3 bases short and J 6 bases short, with 12 bases between. In germline, CDR1 is MNHEY, CDR2 SMNVEV (reference sequence). There are 14 residues in the CDR3. The CDR3 coding sequence is TGTGCCAGCAGTTTTAGTGGGCTAGCCAATGAGCAGTTCTTC. Translated: CASSFSGLANEQFF.

This chain joins TRBV10-3 and TRBJ2-7; 9 bases align to TRBD2. CDR1 and CDR2 from the germline V gene are ENHRY and SYGVKD. Trimming cost V 4 bases and J 5 bases; bases outside gene matches: 9. This CDR3 comprises 15 residues. CDR3 nucleotides: TGTGCCATCAGTGTGTTAGCGGGCGGGGGGGACGAGCAGTACTTC. Protein product: CAISVLAGGGDEQYF.

V is TRBV5-1 and J is TRBJ2-7; 9 bases map to TRBD2. V trimming: 0 bases; J trimming: 2 bases; junction bases outside the gene matches: 3. From germline, CDR1 is SGHRS and CDR2 YFSETQ. The CDR3 runs 15 residues. CDR3: CASSLGSGGTYEQYF. Here the CDR3 DNA reads TGCGCCAGCAGCTTGGGTAGCGGGGGAACCTACGAGCAGTACTTC.

The chain combines TRBV7-2 with TRBJ2-7, with 7 bases identical to TRBD1. J gave up 5 bases and V 2 bases, and 3 bases lay outside the gene matches. The CDR3 extends over 13 amino acids. Germline CDR1 SGHTA, CDR2 FQGNSA. CDR3 protein: CASSLTTGHEQYF. The CDR3, as DNA: TGTGCCAGCAGCTTAACGACAGGGCACGAGCAGTACTTC.

V and J are TRBV12-5 and TRBJ2-6; 10 bases are shared with TRBD2. The CDR3 loop spans 20 amino acids. V trimming: 1 base; J trimming: 0 bases; junction bases outside the gene matches: 9. Germline V gives CDR1 LGHNT, CDR2 FRNRAP. The CDR3 DNA is TGTGCTAGTGGTTTGGCCCCCTTACTAGCGGGGCTCTCTGGGGCCAACGTCCTGACTTTC. Translating it yields CASGLAPLLAGLSGANVLTF.

The chain employs TRBV4-1 and TRBJ2-2, with TRBD2 matching 16 bases. The ends lost 3 bases at V and 0 bases at J; junction bases unmatched: 7. This CDR3 spans 20 amino acids. From germline, CDR1 is MGHRA and CDR2 YSYEKL. The chain's CDR3 is CASSHPKGLAGGTNTGELFF. In DNA form, the CDR3 reads TGCGCCAGCAGCCACCCCAAGGGACTAGCGGGAGGGACGAACACCGGGGAGCTGTTTTTT.

This clone showed up just a few times. This chain uses TRBV19 with TRBJ1-1; D gene unclear. Germline CDR1 LNHDA, CDR2 SQIVND (reference sequence). There are 14 residues in the CDR3. Trimming took 3 bases from V and 1 from J, leaving 9 bases between them. CDR3 nucleotide sequence: TGTGCCAGTAGTATCGAGGGCCAGAACACTGAAGCTTTCTTT. Its translation is CASSIEGQNTEAFF.

Only one count was recorded for this clone. The CDR3 bases are TGTGCCAGCAGTAGACAGGGGGCGCCAAACGAGCAGTACTTC. Translating gives CASSRQGAPNEQYF. The genes are TRBV6-1 and TRBJ2-7; 10 positions agree with TRBD1. The ends lost 5 bases at V and 5 bases at J; junction bases unmatched: 6. The CDR3 contains 14 residues. CDR1 and CDR2 from the germline V gene are MNHNS and SASEGT.

J is TRBJ1-2 and V is TRBV28, with 9 bases matching TRBD1. This CDR3 spans 15 amino acids. Germline V gives CDR1 MDHEN, CDR2 SYDVKM. J gave up 3 bases and V 4 bases, and 6 bases lay outside the gene matches. CDR3 DNA sequence: TGTGCCAGCAGTTCGGGACAGGGCATCGACTATGGCTACACCTTC. It specifies CASSSGQGIDYGYTF.

The chain links TRBV29-1 to TRBJ2-7, with TRBD2 matching 8 bases. Germline CDR1 is SQVTM and CDR2 is ANQGSEA. The CDR3 spans 14 residues. The V segment lost 5 bases and the J segment 0 bases; nucleotides outside the gene matches: 6. CDR3 sequence reads: CSVQLAGLSYEQYF. CDR3 coding DNA: TGCAGCGTTCAGCTAGCGGGCCTCTCCTACGAGCAGTACTTC.